This TCR beta chain was identified in a study of T cells after yellow fever vaccination. Germline V gene sequence: CDR1 MDHEN, CDR2 SYDVKM. The CDR3 runs 12 residues. Trimming removed 5 bases from V and 2 bases from J, with 6 bases in between. TCRdb reprocessed the 5' RACE reads with MiXCR, giving one entry per CDR3 protein. The table shows about 630,000 distinct CDR3 sequences, with approximately 13% occurring only once. The chain joins TRBV28 to TRBJ2-5; D is ambiguous. The source material was PBMCs, sampled on the day of the yellow fever booster vaccination. The clonotype comes from a man aged 25-45 years who received the YFV17D yellow fever vaccine. CDR3 nucleotide sequence: TGTGCCAGCAGTGACCCGCAAGAGACCCAGTACTTC. Translated, it gives CASSDPQETQYF.